The 24 T cell receptor beta chains below all came from one sample that was sequenced in a study of shared clonotypes between healthy human individuals. Naive CD8 cells were CD45RO-negative, positively selected for CCR7, excluding terminally differentiated effector memory CD45RA+ cells. Sequencing used immunoSEQ multiplex PCR; TCRdb keeps in-frame clones, though not all of them. The sample contains about 2.1 million clones, about 92% of which appear only once. The sample consisted of naive CD8+ T cells from PBMCs. These TCRs come from a man aged 18 to 29 in good health. Some clones in this sample may be carry-over from other donors' samples.

Here the CDR3 reads CASSLEGGQNSYNEQFF. CDR3 sequence (DNA): TGTGCCAGCAGCTTAGAGGGGGGACAGAACTCCTACAATGAGCAGTTCTTC. The V and J genes are TRBV13 and TRBJ2-1; TRBD1 might be the D (7 bases). Per the germline V gene, CDR1 is PRHDT and CDR2 is FYEKMQ (reference sequence). Trimming cost V 1 base and J 0 bases, with 13 bases left between them. This CDR3 is 17 amino acids long.

A single count supports this clone. The DNA for the CDR3 is TGCGCCAGCAGCTCCCTCCTGTGGGAGCGGGAGGGAGAGACCCAGTACTTC. This sequence encodes CASSSLLWEREGETQYF. The genes are TRBV5-1 and TRBJ2-5; 10 nucleotides agree with TRBD2. Trimming cost V 3 bases and J 4 bases; bases outside gene matches: 12. The germline CDR1 and CDR2 sequences are SGHRS and YFSETQ. The CDR3 is made up of 17 amino acids.

The chain uses TRBV4-3 and TRBJ2-6; perhaps D is TRBD1 or TRBD2 (5 bases each). Between the trimmed V and J ends, which lost 1 base and 2 bases, there was a span of 6 bases. The CDR3 spans 15 residues. Germline V gene lookup returns CDR1 LGHNA and CDR2 YSLEER. This CDR3 reads CASSQGGPGANVLTF. As DNA, the CDR3 is TGCGCCAGCAGCCAAGGGGGACCTGGGGCCAACGTCCTGACTTTC.

V gene TRBV27 combines with J gene TRBJ2-1; D is uncertain. This CDR3 spans 12 amino acids. V was trimmed by 7 bases and J by 8 bases, leaving 12 bases between them. Looked up from germline, CDR1 is MNHEY and CDR2 is SMNVEV (reference sequence). CDR3 coding DNA: TGTGCCAGCACCTCCTCACCCGATGAGCAGTTCTTC. Residues: CASTSSPDEQFF.

The chain has TRBV9 and TRBJ2-5; 8 nucleotides align to TRBD2. The CDR3 is 14 residues long. CDR1 and CDR2 (germline): SGDLS, YYNGEE. After removal of 2 bases from V and 5 bases from J, the junction contained 5 bases not matched to a gene. This CDR3 reads CASSVFSGSETQYF. The CDR3, as DNA: TGTGCCAGCAGCGTCTTCAGCGGGAGTGAGACCCAGTACTTC.

The V gene is TRBV15, the J gene TRBJ2-5; 7 bases line up with TRBD1. Germline CDR1 is LNHNV and CDR2 is YYDKDF (reference sequence). This CDR3 region has 15 residues. Trimming at V came to 0 bases and at J to 5 bases, leaving 6 bases not matched to a gene. CDR3 region: CATSRERTGEETQYF. The CDR3 DNA reads TGTGCCACCAGCAGAGAGCGGACAGGCGAGGAGACCCAGTACTTC. The variable domain in full, with the rest retrieved from reference TRBV15 and TRBJ2-5, is DAMVIQNPRYQVTQFGKPVTLSCSQTLNHNVMYWYQQKSSQAPKLLFHYYDKDFNNEADTPDNFQSRRPNTSFCFLDIRSPGLGDTAMYLCATSRERTGEETQYFGPGTRLLVL.

This clone occurred once. J is TRBJ2-1 and V is TRBV29-1; no clear D gene. Trimming cost V 1 base and J 3 bases, with 10 bases left between them. The germline gives CDR1 SQVTM, CDR2 ANQGSEA. This CDR3 has 14 residues. CDR3 sequence: CSVEGAVDYNEQFF. DNA for the CDR3: TGCAGCGTTGAAGGGGCGGTCGACTACAATGAGCAGTTCTTC.

Of note for this clone: The same CDR3 can be traced to other DNA sequences in this sample. The V and J genes are TRBV5-6 and TRBJ2-7; 7 bases align to TRBD1. The ends lost 3 bases at V and 7 bases at J; junction bases unmatched: 7. The CDR3 contains 13 residues. Germline loops: CDR1 SGHDT, CDR2 YYEEEE. DNA for the CDR3: TGTGCCAGCAGCTCTGAAGGGGGCTGGGAGCAGTACTTC. Translation gives CASSSEGGWEQYF.

This clone was seen only once. The chain links TRBV4-3 to TRBJ2-2, with TRBD1 identical over 8 bases. From germline, CDR1 is LGHNA and CDR2 YSLEER. V dropped 4 bases and J dropped 5; count of bases not matched to a gene: 6. This CDR3 is 15 amino acids long. The CDR3 region is CASSPRTGITGELFF. In nucleotides, the CDR3 is TGCGCCAGCAGCCCTCGGACAGGGATAACCGGGGAGCTGTTTTTT.

The chain has TRBV27 and TRBJ2-7, with D perhaps matching TRBD1 (5 bases). CDR1 and CDR2 (germline): MNHEY, SMNVEV (reference sequence). The CDR3 runs to 13 residues. V shed 5 bases and J shed 3 bases, with 11 bases lying between them. CDR3 sequence reads: CASSPPDIYEQYF. The CDR3 bases are TGTGCCAGCAGTCCCCCGGACATCTACGAGCAGTACTTC.

The chain combines TRBV5-1 with TRBJ2-7, with 8 bases fitting TRBD2. This CDR3 is built from 15 residues. Trimming at V came to 4 bases and at J to 0 bases, leaving 6 bases not matched to a gene. Germline values: CDR1 SGHRS, CDR2 YFSETQ. CDR3 bases: TGCGCCAGCAGCATTACTAGCGGTAGCTCCTACGAGCAGTACTTC. Its translation is CASSITSGSSYEQYF.

The chain uses TRBV9 and TRBJ2-3, with D perhaps TRBD1 (5 bases). The CDR3 has 13 residues. Looked up from germline, CDR1 is SGDLS and CDR2 is YYNGEE. V lost 0 bases and J 6 bases, leaving 8 bases between the germline ends. The CDR3 is CASSVAQGDTQYF. The CDR3 nucleotides read TGTGCCAGCAGCGTAGCGCAGGGTGATACGCAGTATTTT.

The chain couples TRBV4-2 to TRBJ2-5; 7 bases are a match to TRBD2. The length of the CDR3 is 17 residues. CDR1 is LGHNA and CDR2 is YNFKEQ in the germline V gene. V shed 0 bases and J 4 bases; nucleotides not matched to a gene: 11. The CDR3 loop is CASSQDSDVGGGETQYF. CDR3 nucleotides: TGTGCCAGCAGCCAAGATTCTGACGTTGGCGGGGGAGAGACCCAGTACTTC.

The chain carries TRBV4-1 and TRBJ2-3; 12 nucleotides agree with TRBD2. CDR3 length: 17 amino acids. Germline V gene data show CDR1 as MGHRA and CDR2 as YSYEKL. V was clipped by 2 bases and J by 3 bases; unmatched bases: 6. The CDR3 protein is CASSQITGTSGTDTQYF. CDR3 DNA sequence: TGCGCCAGCAGCCAAATAACCGGGACTAGCGGGACAGATACGCAGTATTTT.

This chain links TRBV28 with TRBJ2-1; TRBD1 matches at 7 bases. The CDR3 runs 12 residues. V trimming: 10 bases; J trimming: 10 bases; junction bases outside the gene matches: 10. Germline CDR1 MDHEN, CDR2 SYDVKM. CDR3 DNA sequence: TGTGCCACCCACAGGGGCTCGAGCGAGCAGTTCTTC. Protein sequence: CATHRGSSEQFF.

V is TRBV27 and J is TRBJ2-7; TRBD2 matches 7 bases. With V trimmed by 5 bases and J by 6 bases, 7 bases remained unmatched. This CDR3 contains 13 residues. Germline assignment: CDR1 MNHEY and CDR2 SMNVEV (reference sequence). The CDR3 loop reads CASSPMTGGEQYF. DNA of the CDR3: TGTGCCAGCAGTCCCATGACGGGAGGCGAGCAGTACTTC.

The rearrangement links TRBV13 to TRBJ2-2, with 10 bases fitting TRBD1. CDR3 size: 16 residues. V gave up 6 bases and J gave up 0 bases; unmatched junction bases: 4. Germline CDR1 PRHDT, CDR2 FYEKMQ (reference sequence). CDR3 sequence (DNA): TGTGCCAGCAGATCCGGGACAGGGGCGAACACCGGGGAGCTGTTTTTT. The encoded protein is CASRSGTGANTGELFF.

V is TRBV2 and J is TRBJ2-1, with D unclear. Germline CDR1 and CDR2: SNHLY and FYNNEI. This CDR3 has 13 amino acids. Trimming stripped 5 bases from V and 4 bases from J, with 9 bases between. The CDR3 spells CASSLWDYNEQFF. The CDR3 DNA follows: TGTGCCAGCAGTCTTTGGGATTACAATGAGCAGTTCTTC. The full variable domain, completed using reference TRBV2 and TRBJ2-1, is EPEVTQTPSHQVTQMGQEVILRCVPISNHLYFYWYRQILGQKVEFLVSFYNNEISEKSEIFDDQFSVERPDGSNFTLKIRSTKLEDSAMYFCASSLWDYNEQFFGPGTRLTVL.

This rearrangement joins TRBV9 to TRBJ2-7; D is perhaps TRBD1 (8 bases). The CDR3 runs to 17 residues. V was clipped by 4 bases and J by 4 bases, with 24 bases between them. CDR1 SGDLS and CDR2 YYNGEE come from the germline V gene. The CDR3 region is CASSPSQGGIRDYEQYF. CDR3 coding DNA: TGTGCCAGCAGCCCCTCACAGGGGGGGATCCGAGATTACGAGCAGTACTTC. The full variable domain, in which reference TRBV9 and TRBJ2-7 provide the parts outside the CDR3, is DSGVTQTPKHLITATGQRVTLRCSPRSGDLSVYWYQQSLDQGLQFLIQYYNGEERAKGNILERFSAQQFPDLHSELNLSSLELGDSALYFCASSPSQGGIRDYEQYFGPGTRLTVT.

V gene TRBV11-2 combines with J gene TRBJ1-4; 8 nucleotides match TRBD1. The trim removed 1 base at V and 10 bases at J, leaving 8 bases unmatched. Germline V gene data show CDR1 as SGHAT and CDR2 as FQNNGV. CDR3 length equals 15 residues. CDR3 DNA sequence: TGTGCCAGCAGCTTAGTAGGACAGGGCTATCGAAAACTGTTTTTT. Its protein product is CASSLVGQGYRKLFF.

CDR3 sequence reads: CASSASGGDEMKTQYF. The CDR3, as DNA: TGTGCCAGCAGCGCCTCAGGGGGGGATGAGATGAAGACCCAGTACTTC. This chain connects TRBV7-9 to TRBJ2-5; D may correspond to TRBD1 or TRBD2 (7 bases each). The V gene's germline CDR1 is SEHNR and CDR2 FQNEAQ (reference sequence). The ends were cut back, 5 bases at V and 6 bases at J, with 22 bases in the middle. This CDR3 spans 16 amino acids.

The count of this clone is one. Other DNA sequences in the sample encode the same CDR3. The chain recombines TRBV9 with TRBJ1-5; TRBD1 might be the D (6 bases). The CDR3 extends over 14 amino acids. The ends were cut back, 2 bases at V and 3 bases at J, with 9 bases in the middle. Germline lookup yields CDR1 SGDLS and CDR2 YYNGEE. In nucleotides, the CDR3 is TGTGCCAGCAGCGTGGGGGGCGTCAATCAGCCCCAGCATTTT. It translates to CASSVGGVNQPQHF.

The rearrangement uses TRBV28 and TRBJ1-3; TRBD1 might be the D (6 bases). V lost 4 bases and J lost 0, with 16 bases in between. From germline, CDR1 is MDHEN and CDR2 SYDVKM. The CDR3 is 17 amino acids. The CDR3 loop is CASSSIGTSSSGNTIYF. In DNA, the CDR3 is TGTGCCAGCAGTTCCATTGGGACATCGAGCTCTGGAAACACCATATATTTT.

The chain combines TRBV7-9 with TRBJ2-4; D ambiguous. V was pared by 3 bases and J by 1 base, with 13 bases between. CDR1 is SEHNR and CDR2 is FQNEAQ in the germline V gene (reference sequence). The CDR3 length is 16 residues. The CDR3 DNA is TGTGCCAGCAGCTTCCAGAAACCCTCGGCCAAAAACATTCAGTACTTC. Protein: CASSFQKPSAKNIQYF. The whole variable domain, remainder taken from reference TRBV7-9 and TRBJ2-4, is DTGVSQNPRHKITKRGQNVTFRCDPISEHNRLYWYRQTLGQGPEFLTYFQNEAQLEKSRLLSDRFSAERPKGSFSTLEIQRTEQGDSAMYLCASSFQKPSAKNIQYFGAGTRLSVL.